The source of this TCR beta chain is a study of blood T cell repertoires in COVID-19. Overall study: Both acute and convalescent COVID-19 samples were obtained from the United States, Italy and Spain. T cells, B-cell-depleted T cells, or PBMCs provided the cDNA or gDNA that served as material.

V was pared by 6 bases and J by 3 bases, with 12 bases between. This CDR3 spans 14 amino acids. Germline V gives CDR1 SGHVS, CDR2 FQNEAQ. In the original analysis: Using reference gene primer amplification, nucleated cell counts were estimated. Repertoires were generated with immunoSEQ multiplex PCR, while TCRdb's copy carries only in-frame clones and drops some. That table is the source of V, J and clone size, and D and trimming were worked out from the DNA. The sample contains under 80,000 clones, just under 95% of which appear only once. The material sequenced was peripheral blood. The rearrangement joins TRBV7-8 to TRBJ1-5; D may be TRBD1 (5 bases). This receptor was obtained from a human donor in a cohort sampled during active COVID-19. The CDR3, as DNA: TGTGCCAGCAGTTTCAGGGCGGCCAATCAGCCCCAGCATTTT. It encodes CASSFRAANQPQHF.